These T cell receptor beta chains were read from a single sample in a study of lymphopenia after photon versus proton radiotherapy. Assay: immunoSEQ multiplex PCR; the TCRdb copy retains only in-frame clones and omits some. Of tens of thousands of clones in the sample, approximately 90% are singletons; the top ten hold roughly 2.7%. The sample here was peripheral blood, taken from a patient treated with photon-based radiotherapy. All receptors come from a woman aged 70-85 years with pancreatic cancer. CDR3s include the opening cysteine and the closing phenylalanine or tryptophan. A D gene is named only where the DNA matches it firmly. Clone size appears in some rows only: once, few, many, or a class for an expanded clone.

TRBV4-3,TRBJ2-1,.,TRBD2,16,CASSRATSGAYNEQFF,TGCGCCAGCAGCCGAGCGACTAGCGGGGCCTACAATGAGCAGTTCTTC
TRBV18,TRBJ1-1,.,.,12,CASSREGTEAFF,TGTGCCAGCTCACGGGAGGGGACTGAAGCTTTCTTT
TRBV5-8,TRBJ2-4,.,.,14,CATPAENWENIQYF,TGTGCCACCCCGGCCGAAAATTGGGAAAACATTCAGTACTTC
TRBV23-1,TRBJ2-7,.,TRBD1,16,CASSHAPSRGPYEQYF,TGCGCCAGCAGTCATGCACCGAGCAGGGGGCCGTACGAGCAGTACTTC
TRBV27,TRBJ2-1,.,TRBD1,14,CASGGTGGFDEQFF,TGTGCCAGCGGCGGGACAGGGGGGTTCGATGAGCAGTTCTTC
TRBV2,TRBJ2-1,.,.,15,CASSESGNPLGEQFF,TGTGCCAGCAGTGAAAGCGGTAACCCCCTGGGTGAGCAGTTCTTC
TRBV15,TRBJ2-3,.,.,16,CATSNSGRLLTDTQYF,TGTGCCACCAGCAATTCAGGCCGGCTCCTCACAGATACGCAGTATTTT
TRBV4-3,TRBJ2-2,.,TRBD2,17,CASSPLAGGLNTGELFF,TGCGCCAGCAGCCCCCTCGCGGGAGGCCTCAACACCGGGGAGCTGTTTTTT
TRBV19,TRBJ1-3,once,.,12,CASSPSGNTIYF,TGTGCCAGTAGCCCCTCGGGAAACACCATATATTTT
TRBV5-4,TRBJ2-2,.,TRBD1,16,CASSLAGQGNTGELFF,TGTGCCAGCAGCTTGGCAGGACAGGGGAACACCGGGGAGCTGTTTTTT
TRBV5-1,TRBJ2-5,few,TRBD1,15,CASSGTTGGQETQYF,TGCGCCAGCAGCGGAACGACAGGGGGGCAAGAGACCCAGTACTTC
TRBV5-6,TRBJ2-3,.,.,16,CASSWGALGGTDTQYF,TGTGCCAGCAGCTGGGGGGCGCTAGGGGGCACAGATACGCAGTATTTT
TRBV2,TRBJ1-1,.,.,13,CASSGFENTEAFF,TGTGCCAGCAGTGGTTTTGAGAACACTGAAGCTTTCTTT
TRBV6-1,TRBJ2-5,.,.,14,CASSAGTYQETQYF,TGTGCCAGCAGTGCAGGGACGTACCAAGAGACCCAGTACTTC
TRBV28,TRBJ2-5,.,TRBD1,12,CATGTGVETQYF,TGTGCCACCGGGACAGGGGTCGAGACCCAGTACTTC
TRBV9,TRBJ2-3,.,TRBD2,16,CASSMLAGVGTDTQYF,TGTGCCAGCAGCATGCTAGCGGGAGTTGGCACAGATACGCAGTATTTT
TRBV7-3,TRBJ2-1,once,.,15,CASSLETGLDNEQFF,TGTGCCAGCAGCTTAGAGACAGGTTTGGACAATGAGCAGTTCTTC
TRBV5-1,TRBJ1-5,.,.,15,CASSLAGDGNQPQHF,TGCGCCAGCAGCTTGGCTGGGGACGGCAATCAGCCCCAGCATTTT
TRBV10-3,TRBJ2-7,.,.,11,CATLTGIEQYF,TGTGCCACTCTCACAGGGATCGAGCAGTACTTC
TRBV5-4,TRBJ2-3,.,.,14,CASSGAASTDTQYF,TGTGCCAGCAGCGGAGCAGCTAGCACAGATACGCAGTATTTT
TRBV27,TRBJ2-1,.,TRBD2,15,CASSFGGGRYNEQFF,TGTGCCAGCAGTTTCGGCGGGGGGAGATACAATGAGCAGTTCTTC
TRBV19,TRBJ1-5,.,TRBD1,14,CASKQGDAGQPQHF,TGTGCCAGTAAGCAGGGGGATGCGGGTCAGCCCCAGCATTTT
TRBV4-1,TRBJ2-2,.,.,17,CASSQEGSSYFTGELFF,TGCGCCAGCAGCCAAGAGGGCAGTTCTTACTTCACCGGGGAGCTGTTTTTT
TRBV6-1,TRBJ2-2,.,.,15,CASSEGLRRTGELFF,TGTGCCAGCAGTGAGGGGCTAAGAAGAACCGGGGAGCTGTTTTTT
TRBV9,TRBJ2-3,.,TRBD2,14,CASSVSGGTDTQYF,TGTGCCAGCAGCGTTAGCGGGGGCACAGATACGCAGTATTTT
TRBV7-9,TRBJ2-1,.,TRBD2,17,CASSLARSLAGDPEQFF,TGTGCCAGCAGCTTAGCGCGTTCGCTAGCGGGGGATCCCGAGCAGTTCTTC
TRBV9,TRBJ1-3,.,.,17,CASSVGGAGAAGNTIYF,TGTGCCAGCAGCGTAGGTGGGGCAGGGGCAGCTGGAAACACCATATATTTT
TRBV5-4,TRBJ2-2,.,TRBD2,15,CASSLIAGGAGELFF,TGTGCCAGCAGCTTGATAGCGGGAGGTGCCGGGGAGCTGTTTTTT
TRBV9,TRBJ2-5,.,TRBD2,15,CASTPGAGEGETQYF,TGTGCCAGCACCCCCGGGGCGGGAGAGGGAGAGACCCAGTACTTC
TRBV6-5,TRBJ1-2,.,.,13,CASSYQGGNGYTF,TGTGCCAGCAGTTACCAGGGAGGTAATGGCTACACCTTC
TRBV6-6,TRBJ2-4,.,.,12,CASSYSTGRGYF,TGTGCCAGCAGTTACTCCACGGGCAGGGGGTACTTC
TRBV28,TRBJ1-2,once,.,15,CASSLEGGNNYGYTF,TGTGCCAGCAGTTTAGAGGGGGGAAATAACTATGGCTACACCTTC
TRBV10-2,TRBJ2-1,.,.,13,CASSEPAYNEQFF,TGCGCCAGCAGTGAGCCGGCCTACAATGAGCAGTTCTTC
TRBV18,TRBJ2-5,.,.,15,CASSPSRTDQETQYF,TGTGCCAGCTCACCTAGTAGGACAGACCAAGAGACCCAGTACTTC
TRBV6-1,TRBJ2-3,.,.,16,CASSESRFRGTDTQYF,TGTGCCAGCAGTGAAAGCAGGTTTCGGGGCACAGATACGCAGTATTTT
TRBV7-6,TRBJ2-5,.,TRBD2,17,CASSLGWTSAGRQTQYF,TGTGCCAGCAGCTTAGGTTGGACTAGTGCGGGTAGGCAGACCCAGTACTTC
TRBV27,TRBJ2-5,.,.,13,CASSRQSQETQYF,TGTGCCAGCAGTAGACAGTCACAAGAGACCCAGTACTTC
TRBV28,TRBJ2-4,.,.,16,CASSLMGAGAKNIQYF,TGTGCCAGCAGTTTAATGGGGGCCGGAGCCAAAAACATTCAGTACTTC
TRBV19,TRBJ2-7,.,TRBD2,15,CASSIGSGRGNEQYF,TGTGCCAGTAGTATTGGGAGCGGGAGGGGCAACGAGCAGTACTTC
TRBV19,TRBJ2-5,.,.,15,CASSIDLVTQETQYF,TGTGCCAGTAGTATAGATCTTGTCACCCAAGAGACCCAGTACTTC
TRBV6-1,TRBJ1-1,.,.,11,CASRFGTQAFF,TGTGCCAGCCGATTCGGGACACAGGCTTTCTTT
TRBV29-1,TRBJ2-7,.,TRBD1,13,CSVRTGGTYEQYF,TGCAGCGTCAGGACAGGGGGTACTTACGAGCAGTACTTC
TRBV5-6,TRBJ2-1,once,.,11,CASSFRSEQFF,TGTGCCAGCAGCTTCCGATCGGAGCAGTTCTTC
TRBV7-2,TRBJ2-2,.,TRBD1,14,CASSAGTGAGELFF,TGTGCCAGCAGCGCCGGGACAGGGGCCGGGGAGCTGTTTTTT
TRBV27,TRBJ2-6,.,.,14,CASSTFSGANVLTF,TGTGCCAGCAGTACCTTTTCTGGGGCCAACGTCCTGACTTTC
TRBV5-1,TRBJ2-1,.,TRBD2,14,CASDLAGKGNEQFF,TGCGCCAGCGATCTAGCGGGAAAAGGCAATGAGCAGTTCTTC